This TCR beta chain was identified during a study of cytomegalovirus exposure and HLA in healthy donors. The study, taken as a whole, reports: Rarity held for most TCR sequences, but there were some public TCRs that occurred in many donors.

Using immunoSEQ multiplex PCR, the repertoire was profiled, and TCRdb retains in-frame clones only, with some absent. The profile shows 250,000 to 300,000 clones, 90% of them singletons. This clone was counted a single time. Its cognate antigen is unknown. The sequence came from a woman younger than 35 in good health and CMV-seronegative. The source material was PBMCs.

The DNA for the CDR3 is TGTGCCAGCAGCTCGAAGACTAGCGGGGGACGAACGCGACAGTATTTT. Translating it yields CASSSKTSGGRTRQYF. This sequence joins TRBV7-8 and TRBJ2-3; 12 positions agree with TRBD2. V dropped 4 bases and J dropped 12; count of bases not matched to a gene: 14. The CDR3 covers 16 residues. Germline assignment: CDR1 SGHVS and CDR2 FQNEAQ.